This TCR beta chain stems from a study of shared clonotypes between healthy human individuals. Study results and limitations: As a rule, naive subsets had a larger estimated richness than memory subsets. Sequencing of the sorted subsets was shown by rarefaction to be incomplete despite large depth.

Concerning this clone: Its antigen is currently unknown.

Researchers divided each subset's genomic DNA evenly across several immunoSEQ plates. The table came from immunoSEQ multiplex PCR; TCRdb's copy has only in-frame clones and leaves some out. This table holds some 1 million clones, 65% to 80% found once. Germline-derived CDR1 and CDR2 are SGHRS and YFSETQ. There are 12 residues in the CDR3. V lost 3 bases, J lost 4 bases, and 6 bases lay in between. The chain employs TRBV5-1 and TRBJ2-3, with D uncertain. The source material was memory CD4+ T cells sorted from blood. Subset of the sample: CD45RA-negative fraction. The sequence came from a young man in good health. The CDR3 here is CASSYRADTQYF. Written as DNA, the CDR3 is TGCGCCAGCAGCTACCGAGCAGATACGCAGTATTTT.